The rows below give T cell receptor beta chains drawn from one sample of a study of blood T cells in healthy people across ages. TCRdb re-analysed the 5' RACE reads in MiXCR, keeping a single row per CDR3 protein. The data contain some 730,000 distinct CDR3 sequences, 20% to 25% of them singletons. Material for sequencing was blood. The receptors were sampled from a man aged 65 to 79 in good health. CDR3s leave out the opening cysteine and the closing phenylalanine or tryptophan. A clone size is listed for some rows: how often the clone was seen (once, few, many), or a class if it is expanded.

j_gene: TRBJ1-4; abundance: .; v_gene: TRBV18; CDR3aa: ASSPSGRNEKLF
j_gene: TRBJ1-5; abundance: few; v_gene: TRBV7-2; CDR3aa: ASSLLSGQQH
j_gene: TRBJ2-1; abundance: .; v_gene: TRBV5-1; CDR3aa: ASSLDPGANEQF
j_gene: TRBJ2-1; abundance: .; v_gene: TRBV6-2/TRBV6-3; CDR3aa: ASSYEGRSNNEQF
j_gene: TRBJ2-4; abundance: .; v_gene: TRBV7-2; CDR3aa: ASSSRSWNIQY
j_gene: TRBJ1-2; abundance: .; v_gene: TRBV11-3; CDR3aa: ASSSGGLKPYGYT
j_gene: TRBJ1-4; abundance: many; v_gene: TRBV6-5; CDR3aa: ASSYSSGRTNEKLF
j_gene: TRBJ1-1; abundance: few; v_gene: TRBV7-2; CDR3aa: ASSFWGVNTEAF
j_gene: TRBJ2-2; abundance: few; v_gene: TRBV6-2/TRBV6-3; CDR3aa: ASKKLGANTGELF
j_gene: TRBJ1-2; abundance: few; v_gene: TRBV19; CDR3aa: ASTPNRGANYGYT
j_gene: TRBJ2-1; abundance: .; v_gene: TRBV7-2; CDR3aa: ASSSSGLGPNEQF
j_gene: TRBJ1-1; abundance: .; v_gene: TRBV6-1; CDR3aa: ASSTRGGAETEAF
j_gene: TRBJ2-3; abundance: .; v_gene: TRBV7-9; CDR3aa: ASSFSYGVTDTQY
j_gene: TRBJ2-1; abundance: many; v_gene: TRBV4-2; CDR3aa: ASSQDRPPNEQF
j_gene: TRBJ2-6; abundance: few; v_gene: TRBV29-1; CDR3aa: SVEMEGTGANVLT
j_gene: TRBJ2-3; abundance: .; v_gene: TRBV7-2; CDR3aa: AGSFRLGPSDTQY
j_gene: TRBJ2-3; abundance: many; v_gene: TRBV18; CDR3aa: ASSPPTGGLKDTQY
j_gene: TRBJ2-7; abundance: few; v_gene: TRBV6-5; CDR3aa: ASSYVTSGGVTYEQY
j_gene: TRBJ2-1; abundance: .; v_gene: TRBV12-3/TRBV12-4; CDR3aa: ASSAGTLYYNEQF
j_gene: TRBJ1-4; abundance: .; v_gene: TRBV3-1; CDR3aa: ASSQVRGLEKLF